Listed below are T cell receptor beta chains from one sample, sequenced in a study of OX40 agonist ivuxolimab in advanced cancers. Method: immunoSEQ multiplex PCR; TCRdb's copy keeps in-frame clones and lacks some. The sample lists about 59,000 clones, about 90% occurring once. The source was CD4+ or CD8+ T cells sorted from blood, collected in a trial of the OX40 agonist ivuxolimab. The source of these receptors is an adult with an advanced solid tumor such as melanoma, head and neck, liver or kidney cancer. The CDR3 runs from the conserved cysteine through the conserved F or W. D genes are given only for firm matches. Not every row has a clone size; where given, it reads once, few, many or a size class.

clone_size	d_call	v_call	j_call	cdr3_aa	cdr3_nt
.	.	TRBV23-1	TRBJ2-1	CASRHPQGGGFSYNEQFF	TGCGCCAGCAGACACCCCCAGGGGGGGGGTTTCTCCTACAATGAGCAGTTCTTC
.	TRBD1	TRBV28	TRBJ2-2	CASSRTGNTGELFF	TGTGCCAGCAGTCGGACAGGGAACACCGGGGAGCTGTTTTTT
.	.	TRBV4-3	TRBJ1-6	CASSQEEPSLGSPLHF	TGCGCCAGCAGCCAAGAGGAACCGTCACTAGGTTCACCCCTCCACTTT
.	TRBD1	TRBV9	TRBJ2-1	CASGGQTGEQFF	TGTGCCAGTGGGGGACAGACGGGTGAGCAGTTCTTC
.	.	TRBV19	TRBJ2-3	CASSIEEGYTDTQYF	TGTGCCAGTAGTATAGAGGAGGGCTACACAGATACGCAGTATTTT
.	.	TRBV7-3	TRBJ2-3	CASSSHGADTQYF	TGTGCCAGCAGCTCACATGGCGCAGATACGCAGTATTTT
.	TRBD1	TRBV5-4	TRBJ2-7	CASTDLPGQGDEQYF	TGTGCCAGCACCGATCTACCGGGACAGGGCGACGAGCAGTACTTC
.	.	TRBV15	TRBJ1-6	CATSLGVGSPLHF	TGTGCCACCAGCTTGGGTGTCGGTTCACCCCTCCACTTT
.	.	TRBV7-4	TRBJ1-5	CASSLEGVRGRLYSNQPQHF	TGTGCCAGCAGCTTAGAGGGTGTCAGGGGCCGCCTCTATAGCAATCAGCCCCAGCATTTT
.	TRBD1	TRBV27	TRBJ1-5	CASSLGYGTGGQPQHF	TGTGCCAGCAGTTTAGGATATGGGACAGGGGGTCAGCCCCAGCATTTT
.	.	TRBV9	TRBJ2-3	CASSPGAGTSTDTQYF	TGTGCCAGCAGCCCCGGAGCTGGGACTAGCACAGATACGCAGTATTTT
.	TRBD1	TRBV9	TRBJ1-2	CASSPQKGDRGQGYTF	TGTGCCAGCAGCCCGCAAAAGGGGGATAGGGGGCAAGGCTACACCTTC
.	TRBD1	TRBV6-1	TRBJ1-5	CASSEVRGLNQPQHF	TGTGCCAGCAGTGAAGTAAGGGGGCTCAATCAGCCCCAGCATTTT
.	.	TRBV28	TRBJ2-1	CASSLDLLGLFDEQFF	TGTGCCAGCAGTTTAGATCTGTTAGGGTTGTTCGATGAGCAGTTCTTC
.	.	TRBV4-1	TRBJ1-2	CASSQDFRTNYGYTF	TGCGCCAGCAGCCAAGATTTCCGGACTAACTATGGCTACACCTTC
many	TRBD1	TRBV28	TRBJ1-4	CASSFPLGQATNEKLFF	TGTGCCAGCAGTTTCCCCCTCGGACAGGCAACTAATGAAAAACTGTTTTTT
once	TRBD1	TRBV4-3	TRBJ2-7	CASSPGTGNSYEQYF	TGCGCCAGCAGCCCCGGGACAGGGAATAGCTACGAGCAGTACTTC
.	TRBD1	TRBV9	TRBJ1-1	CASSLLDRGRTEAFF	TGTGCCAGCAGCCTCTTAGACAGGGGGCGGACTGAAGCTTTCTTT